This T cell receptor beta chain comes out of a study of cytomegalovirus exposure and HLA in healthy donors. This clone was counted once. Germline V gene data show CDR1 as MNHEY and CDR2 as SVGAGI. The CDR3 covers 14 residues. The germline V and J ends were trimmed by 0 bases and 4 bases, with 9 bases remaining between them. The primer mix had 60 Vbeta and 13 Jbeta primers. The method was immunoSEQ multiplex PCR; TCRdb's version includes in-frame clones alone and lacks a portion of them. Altogether 150,000 to 200,000 clones are present, around 86% being singletons, with the ten largest covering more than 0.75%.

This sequence joins TRBV6-5 and TRBJ1-1; TRBD1 might be the D (6 bases). The sequenced sample consisted of PBMCs. The origin of this receptor is a girl between 2 and 10 years old in good health and CMV-seropositive. The CDR3 DNA sequence: TGTGCCAGCAGTTACTCGGACAGCTTCACTGAAGCTTTCTTT. It specifies CASSYSDSFTEAFF.